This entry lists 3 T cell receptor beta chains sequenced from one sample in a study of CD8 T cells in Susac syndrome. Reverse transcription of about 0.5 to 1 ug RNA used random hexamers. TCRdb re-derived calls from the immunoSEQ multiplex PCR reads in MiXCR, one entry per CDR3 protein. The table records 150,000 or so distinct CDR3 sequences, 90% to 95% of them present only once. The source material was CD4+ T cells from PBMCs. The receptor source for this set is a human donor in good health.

As DNA, the CDR3 is TGTGCCAGCAACCGCGACACTGAAGCTTTCTTT. It codes for CASNRDTEAFF. The V and J genes are TRBV6-6 and TRBJ1-1; D gene unclear. CDR1 and CDR2 from the germline V gene are MNHNY and SVGAGI (reference sequence). The CDR3 is made up of 11 amino acids. The ends were cut back, 7 bases at V and 3 bases at J, with 6 bases in the middle.

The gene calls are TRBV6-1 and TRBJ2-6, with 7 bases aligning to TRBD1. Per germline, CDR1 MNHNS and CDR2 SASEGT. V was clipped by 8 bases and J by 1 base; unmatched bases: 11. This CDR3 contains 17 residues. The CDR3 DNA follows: TGTGCCAGCTCAAAGGGGCAGGGGGTGTCTGGGGCCAACGTCCTGACTTTC. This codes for CASSKGQGVSGANVLTF.

CDR3 sequence reads: CSGGMRVDTEAFF. The CDR3 bases are TGCAGCGGAGGGATGAGGGTTGACACTGAAGCTTTCTTT. This rearrangement joins TRBV29-1 to TRBJ1-1; D remains ambiguous. The CDR3 runs to 13 residues. Trimming took 7 bases from V and 3 from J, leaving 15 bases between them. Germline assignment: CDR1 SQVTM and CDR2 ANQGSEA.